This is a list of T cell receptor beta chains from one sample in a study of cytotoxic CD8 clonotypes in ibrutinib-treated CLL. Sequenced by immunoSEQ multiplex PCR; TCRdb stores in-frame clones only, minus some. The profile shows roughly 160,000 clones, 84% of them singletons. Source: PBMCs, taken after 24 months of ibrutinib treatment. The receptors stem from a human donor with chronic lymphocytic leukemia. Each CDR3 is given with its conserved first and last residue. The D gene is left open where the match is weak.

cdr3_aa: CASSSTGVGSEKLFF
cdr3_nt: TGTGCCAGCAGCTCTACAGGGGTTGGAAGCGAAAAACTGTTTTTT
j_call: TRBJ1-4
d_call: TRBD1
v_call: TRBV7-9

cdr3_aa: CASSVSGQSNQPQHF
cdr3_nt: TGTGCCAGCTCAGTTTCGGGACAGAGTAATCAGCCCCAGCATTTT
j_call: TRBJ1-5
d_call: TRBD1
v_call: TRBV18

cdr3_aa: CASSRFDSKGHEQYF
cdr3_nt: TGTGCCAGCAGCCGATTTGATAGCAAGGGGCACGAGCAGTACTTC
j_call: TRBJ2-7
d_call: .
v_call: TRBV14

cdr3_aa: CASSPWTPTNTGELFF
cdr3_nt: TGTGCCAGCAGTCCTTGGACACCTACGAACACCGGGGAGCTGTTTTTT
j_call: TRBJ2-2
d_call: .
v_call: TRBV28

cdr3_aa: CASSLAQDKFF
cdr3_nt: TGCGCCAGCAGCCTGGCGCAGGACAAGTTCTTC
j_call: TRBJ2-1
d_call: .
v_call: TRBV5-1

cdr3_aa: CASSANPDRAGANVLTF
cdr3_nt: TGTGCCAGCAGCGCCAATCCTGATAGGGCTGGGGCCAACGTCCTGACTTTC
j_call: TRBJ2-6
d_call: .
v_call: TRBV9

cdr3_aa: CASTNGDIYEQYF
cdr3_nt: TGTGCCAGCACTAACGGGGACATCTACGAGCAGTACTTC
j_call: TRBJ2-7
d_call: .
v_call: TRBV6-1

cdr3_aa: CASSEIAGTGDQPQHF
cdr3_nt: TGTGCCAGCAGCGAGATCGCCGGGACAGGCGATCAGCCCCAGCATTTT
j_call: TRBJ1-5
d_call: TRBD1
v_call: TRBV28

cdr3_aa: CAISEWGTEAFF
cdr3_nt: TGTGCCATCAGTGAATGGGGGACTGAAGCTTTCTTT
j_call: TRBJ1-1
d_call: .
v_call: TRBV10-3

cdr3_aa: CASSLLGQGNYGYTF
cdr3_nt: TGTGCCAGCAGCTTGTTGGGACAGGGTAACTATGGCTACACCTTC
j_call: TRBJ1-2
d_call: TRBD1
v_call: TRBV5-4

cdr3_aa: CASSPTGTRRTEAFF
cdr3_nt: TGTGCCAGCTCACCTACCGGGACAAGAAGGACTGAAGCTTTCTTT
j_call: TRBJ1-1
d_call: .
v_call: TRBV18

cdr3_aa: CASSRDRESEQYF
cdr3_nt: TGCGCCAGCAGCAGAGACAGGGAAAGCGAGCAGTACTTC
j_call: TRBJ2-7
d_call: TRBD1
v_call: TRBV5-1

cdr3_aa: CASTPPGITGELFF
cdr3_nt: TGTGCCAGTACCCCGCCGGGAATCACCGGGGAGCTGTTTTTT
j_call: TRBJ2-2
d_call: .
v_call: TRBV19

cdr3_aa: CASRYYREGTEAFF
cdr3_nt: TGTGCCAGCAGATACTACAGGGAGGGCACTGAAGCTTTCTTT
j_call: TRBJ1-1
d_call: .
v_call: TRBV2

cdr3_aa: CASSTRTSFPNEQFF
cdr3_nt: TGTGCCAGCAGCACCCGGACTAGCTTCCCCAATGAGCAGTTCTTC
j_call: TRBJ2-1
d_call: TRBD2
v_call: TRBV9

cdr3_aa: CSATDDSSYYGYTF
cdr3_nt: TGCAGCGCCACGGACGACAGCTCCTACTATGGCTACACCTTC
j_call: TRBJ1-2
d_call: .
v_call: TRBV29-1

cdr3_aa: CASSANRGGTEAFF
cdr3_nt: TGCGCCAGCAGCGCAAACAGGGGAGGGACTGAAGCTTTCTTT
j_call: TRBJ1-1
d_call: TRBD1
v_call: TRBV5-1

cdr3_aa: CASSSSGWYSGNTIYF
cdr3_nt: TGTGCCAGCAGTTCCTCGGGTTGGTACTCTGGAAACACCATATATTTT
j_call: TRBJ1-3
d_call: .
v_call: TRBV7-8

cdr3_aa: CASSKVRAVQETQYF
cdr3_nt: TGTGCCAGCAGCAAAGTTAGGGCAGTACAAGAGACCCAGTACTTC
j_call: TRBJ2-5
d_call: .
v_call: TRBV21-1

cdr3_aa: CASSETGGETQYF
cdr3_nt: TGCGCCAGCAGTGAAACAGGCGGAGAGACCCAGTACTTC
j_call: TRBJ2-5
d_call: .
v_call: TRBV10-1

cdr3_aa: CASSLRTGRSNSPLHF
cdr3_nt: TGTGCCAGCAGCTTAAGAACAGGGCGGTCGAATTCACCCCTCCACTTT
j_call: TRBJ1-6
d_call: .
v_call: TRBV5-6

cdr3_aa: CASSYGYPADYLATNEKLFF
cdr3_nt: TGTGCCAGCAGCTACGGGTACCCGGCGGACTACCTTGCAACTAATGAAAAACTGTTTTTT
j_call: TRBJ1-4
d_call: .
v_call: TRBV27

cdr3_aa: CAISEPGGKSYEQYF
cdr3_nt: TGTGCCATCAGTGAGCCGGGGGGCAAGTCCTACGAGCAGTACTTC
j_call: TRBJ2-7
d_call: .
v_call: TRBV10-3

cdr3_aa: CASSSSTDTQYF
cdr3_nt: TGTGCCAGCTCATCCAGCACAGATACGCAGTATTTT
j_call: TRBJ2-3
d_call: .
v_call: TRBV18